This T cell receptor beta chain was captured in a study of T cell responses to AZD1222 COVID-19 vaccine. Study-wide results and limits: Nearly half of unique spike-specific TCRs reportedly avoided B.1.351 and B.1.1.7 mutated regions. The donors showed a predominance of white British ancestry and of females, with possible underestimation of clonal diversity.

Some clones are missing from TCRdb's copy, which holds only in-frame ones; the method was immunoSEQ multiplex PCR. Here the sample spans roughly 72,000 clones, roughly 88% being singletons. A remark on this clone: Its antigen is not identified.

Sequencing used peripheral blood, obtained 28 days after the second dose of the MenACWY control vaccine. The sequence was collected from an adult who received the MenACWY meningococcal vaccine as a control.

CDR3 in DNA: TGTGCCAGCAGTGGGGACAGGGGGCGGGAAAAACTGTTTTTT. Amino acid sequence: CASSGDRGREKLFF. This sequence joins TRBV2 and TRBJ1-4, with TRBD1 matching over 12 bases. J was trimmed by 8 bases and V by 4 bases; bases with no gene match: 2. CDR1 is SNHLY and CDR2 is FYNNEI in the germline V gene. This CDR3 is built from 14 residues.